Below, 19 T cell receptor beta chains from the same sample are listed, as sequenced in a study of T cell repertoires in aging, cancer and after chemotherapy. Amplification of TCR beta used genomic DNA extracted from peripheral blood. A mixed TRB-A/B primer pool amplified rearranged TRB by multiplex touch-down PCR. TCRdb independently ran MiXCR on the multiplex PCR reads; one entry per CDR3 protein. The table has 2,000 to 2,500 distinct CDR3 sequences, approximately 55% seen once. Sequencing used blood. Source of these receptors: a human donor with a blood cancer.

CDR3 in amino acids: CASSTGQLGGYTF. The CDR3 nucleotides read TGTGCCAGTAGTACTGGACAGTTAGGGGGCTACACCTTC. The chain couples TRBV19 to TRBJ1-2; D is perhaps TRBD1 (6 bases). Germline V gene lookup returns CDR1 LNHDA and CDR2 SQIVND (reference sequence). Trimming took 4 bases from V and 8 from J, leaving 14 bases between them. CDR3 length: 13 amino acids.

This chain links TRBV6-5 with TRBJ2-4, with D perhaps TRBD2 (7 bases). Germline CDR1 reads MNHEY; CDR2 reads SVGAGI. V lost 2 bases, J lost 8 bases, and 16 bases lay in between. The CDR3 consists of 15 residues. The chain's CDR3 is CASSYGEGGTDIQYF. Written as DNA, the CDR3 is TGTGCCAGCAGTTACGGGGAGGGGGGCACGGACATTCAGTACTTC.

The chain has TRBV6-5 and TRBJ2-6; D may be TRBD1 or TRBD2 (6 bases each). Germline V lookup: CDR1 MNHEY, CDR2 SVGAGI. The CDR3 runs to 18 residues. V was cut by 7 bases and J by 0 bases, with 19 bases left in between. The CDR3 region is CASNPGGQTFSGANVLTF. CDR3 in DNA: TGTGCCAGCAATCCCGGGGGACAAACGTTCTCTGGGGCCAACGTCCTGACTTTC.

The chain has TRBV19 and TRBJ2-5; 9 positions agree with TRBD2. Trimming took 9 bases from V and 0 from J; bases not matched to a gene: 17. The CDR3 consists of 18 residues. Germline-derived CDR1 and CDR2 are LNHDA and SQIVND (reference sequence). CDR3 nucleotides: TGTGCCAGCCGCCCACGCGGTCTAGCGGGGCCTTACCAAGAGACCCAGTACTTC. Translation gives CASRPRGLAGPYQETQYF.

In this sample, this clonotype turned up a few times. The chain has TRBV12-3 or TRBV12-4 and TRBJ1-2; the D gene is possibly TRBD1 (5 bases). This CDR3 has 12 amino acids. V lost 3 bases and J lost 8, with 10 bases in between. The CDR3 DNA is TGTGCCAGCAGTTTGTCCGGGGGAGGCTACACCTTC. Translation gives CASSLSGGGYTF.

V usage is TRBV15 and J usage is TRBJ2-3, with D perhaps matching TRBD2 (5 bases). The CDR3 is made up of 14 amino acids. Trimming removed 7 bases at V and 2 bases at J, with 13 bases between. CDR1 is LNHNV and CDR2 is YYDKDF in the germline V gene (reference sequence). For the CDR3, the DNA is TGTGCCACCACCCCCGGTAGCGTCACAGATACGCAGTATTTT. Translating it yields CATTPGSVTDTQYF.

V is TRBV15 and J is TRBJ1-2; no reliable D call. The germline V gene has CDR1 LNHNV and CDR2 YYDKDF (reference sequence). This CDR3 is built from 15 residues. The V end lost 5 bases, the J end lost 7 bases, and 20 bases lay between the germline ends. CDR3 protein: CATSGPRDFNGGYTF. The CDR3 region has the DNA TGTGCCACCAGCGGACCCCGGGATTTCAATGGTGGCTACACCTTC.

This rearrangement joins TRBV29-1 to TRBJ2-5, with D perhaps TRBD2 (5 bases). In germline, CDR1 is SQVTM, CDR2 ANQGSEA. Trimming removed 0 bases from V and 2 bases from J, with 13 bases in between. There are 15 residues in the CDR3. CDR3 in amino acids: CSVEDLGSGQETQYF. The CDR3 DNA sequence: TGCAGCGTTGAAGACCTGGGTTCGGGGCAAGAGACCCAGTACTTC.

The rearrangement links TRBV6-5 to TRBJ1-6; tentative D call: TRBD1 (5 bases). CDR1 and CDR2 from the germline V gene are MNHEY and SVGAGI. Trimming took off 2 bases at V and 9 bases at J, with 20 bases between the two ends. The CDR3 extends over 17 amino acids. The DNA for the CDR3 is TGTGCCAGCAGTTACCTGTATGACGGCAGGGTCGTTTCACCCCTCCACTTT. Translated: CASSYLYDGRVVSPLHF.

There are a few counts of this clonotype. CDR3 in DNA: TGTGCCAGTAGTCAACAGCGGGTAGGCACAGATACGCAGTATTTT. Amino acid sequence: CASSQQRVGTDTQYF. V usage is TRBV19 and J usage is TRBJ2-3; possible D gene TRBD2, 6 bases. The V and J ends lost 5 bases and 1 base respectively, with 13 bases between them. Germline assignment: CDR1 LNHDA and CDR2 SQIVND (reference sequence). This CDR3 spans 15 amino acids.

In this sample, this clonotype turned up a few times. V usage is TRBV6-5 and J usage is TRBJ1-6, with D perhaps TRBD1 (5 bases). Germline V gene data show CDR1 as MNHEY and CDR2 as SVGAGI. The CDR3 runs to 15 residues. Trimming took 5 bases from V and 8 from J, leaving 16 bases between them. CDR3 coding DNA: TGTGCCAGCAGTGAATGGGGGGGGTTGCATTCACCCCTCCACTTT. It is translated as CASSEWGGLHSPLHF.

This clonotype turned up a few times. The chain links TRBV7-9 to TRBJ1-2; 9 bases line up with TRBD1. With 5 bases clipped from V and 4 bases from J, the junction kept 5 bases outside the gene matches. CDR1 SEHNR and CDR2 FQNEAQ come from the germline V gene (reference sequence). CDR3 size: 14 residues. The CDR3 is CASSMGQGPYGYTF. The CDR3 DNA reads TGTGCCAGCAGCATGGGACAGGGACCCTATGGCTACACCTTC.

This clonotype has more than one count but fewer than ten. CDR3 in DNA: TGTGCCAGCACACCTGCCTCAGAGAATTCACCCCTCCACTTT. It translates to CASTPASENSPLHF. V usage is TRBV6-1 and J usage is TRBJ1-6; D gene unclear. CDR3 length: 14 residues. Deletions cut 7 bases from V and 7 bases from J, with 14 bases between. Germline CDR1 reads MNHNS; CDR2 reads SASEGT.

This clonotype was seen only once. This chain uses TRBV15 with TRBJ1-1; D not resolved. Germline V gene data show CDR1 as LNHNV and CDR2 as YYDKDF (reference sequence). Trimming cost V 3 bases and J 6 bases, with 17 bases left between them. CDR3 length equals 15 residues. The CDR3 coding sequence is TGTGCCACCAGCAGGGTGGAGGGAGGAAGGGCTGAAGCTTTCTTT. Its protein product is CATSRVEGGRAEAFF. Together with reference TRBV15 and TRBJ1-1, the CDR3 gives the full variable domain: DAMVIQNPRYQVTQFGKPVTLSCSQTLNHNVMYWYQQKSSQAPKLLFHYYDKDFNNEADTPDNFQSRRPNTSFCFLDIRSPGLGDTAMYLCATSRVEGGRAEAFFGQGTRLTVV.

The CDR3 reads CASGQGAETQYF. Written as DNA, the CDR3 is TGTGCCAGCGGACAGGGGGCTGAGACCCAGTACTTC. The chain combines TRBV12-3 or TRBV12-4 with TRBJ2-5, with TRBD1 matching over 11 bases. The V segment lost 8 bases and the J segment 5 bases; nucleotides outside the gene matches: 1. This CDR3 is built from 12 residues.

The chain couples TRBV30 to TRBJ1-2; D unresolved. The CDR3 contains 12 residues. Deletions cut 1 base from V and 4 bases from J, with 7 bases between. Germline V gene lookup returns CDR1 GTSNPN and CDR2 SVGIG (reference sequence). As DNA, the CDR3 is TGTGCCTGGAGTGCGGACGTCTATGGCTACACCTTC. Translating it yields CAWSADVYGYTF.

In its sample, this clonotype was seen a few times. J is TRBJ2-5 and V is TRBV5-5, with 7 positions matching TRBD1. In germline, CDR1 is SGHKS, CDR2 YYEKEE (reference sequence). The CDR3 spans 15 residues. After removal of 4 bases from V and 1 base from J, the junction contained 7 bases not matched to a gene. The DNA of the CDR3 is TGTGCCAGCAGCCCCAGACAGGGATCCCAAGAGACCCAGTACTTC. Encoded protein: CASSPRQGSQETQYF.

The DNA of the CDR3 is TGTGCCAGCAGCTTAAGGGGGACAGTATTCTACGAGCAGTACTTC. Protein product: CASSLRGTVFYEQYF. The chain employs TRBV7-6 and TRBJ2-7, with 7 bases lining up with TRBD1. V was pared by 2 bases and J by 3 bases, with 7 bases of the junction left unmatched. The CDR3 is 15 residues long. CDR1 is SGHVS, CDR2 FNYEAQ, per germline.

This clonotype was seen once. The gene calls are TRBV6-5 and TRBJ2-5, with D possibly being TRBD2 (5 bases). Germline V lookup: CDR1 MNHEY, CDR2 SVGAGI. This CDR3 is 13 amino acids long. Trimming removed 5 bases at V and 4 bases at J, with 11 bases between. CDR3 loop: CASSERDGETQYF. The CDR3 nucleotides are TGTGCCAGCAGTGAGAGGGATGGAGAGACCCAGTACTTC.